This T cell receptor (beta chain) was recorded in a study of control samples from healthy donors and cancer patients. There are 16 residues in the CDR3. V was trimmed by 3 bases and J by 0 bases, leaving 14 bases between them. In germline, CDR1 is SGHNT, CDR2 YYREEE (reference sequence). Data came from immunoSEQ multiplex PCR; TCRdb stores just in-frame clones and leaves some out. Seen here are approximately 66,000 clones, around 90% observed once, and the top ten hold roughly 5.7%. The TCR sequence derives from a man aged 55 to 69 with colorectal cancer. The gene calls are TRBV5-4 and TRBJ2-3; D may be TRBD1 (6 bases). The sequenced sample consisted of PBMCs. CDR3 protein: CASSSEQGWSTDTQYF. CDR3 bases: TGTGCCAGCAGCTCGGAACAGGGATGGAGCACAGATACGCAGTATTTT.